These 24 T cell receptor beta chains came from one sample sequenced in a study of T cell changes during pregnancy in multiple sclerosis (dated by TCRdb to between 2017 and 2020). The library was made by the immunoSEQ multiplex PCR assay. The source is immuneACCESS, and TCRdb retained only in-frame sequences with V and J called. Part of the clones is not carried over; for the studies checked, unresolved V genes explain less than half of this, and the remainder is unexplained. For this sample the table gives some 48,000 clones, of which approximately 91% were detected only once. The top ten clonotypes cover 0.61% of the sample. The input for sequencing was CD4+ T cells from peripheral blood mononuclear cells, taken after pregnancy. These receptors all stem from a female donor in good health, enrolled as a control in a pregnancy study.

The chain has TRBV7-6 and TRBJ2-1; 10 nucleotides line up with TRBD2. CDR1 SGHVS and CDR2 FNYEAQ come from the germline V gene. V shed 5 bases and J 4 bases; nucleotides not matched to a gene: 5. The CDR3 is 15 residues long. The CDR3 bases are TGTGCCAGCAGCCCAGGACTAGCGGTTTACAATGAGCAGTTCTTC. Amino acids: CASSPGLAVYNEQFF.

This chain connects TRBV6-1 to TRBJ2-7, with 7 bases matching TRBD2. This CDR3 is built from 14 residues. The germline V gene encodes CDR1 MNHNS and CDR2 SASEGT. V gave up 7 bases and J gave up 2 bases; unmatched junction bases: 8. The CDR3 is CASIRSGGTYEQYF. The CDR3 nucleotides are TGTGCCAGCATTCGGTCGGGAGGCACCTACGAGCAGTACTTC.

V and J are TRBV10-3 and TRBJ2-7; 10 bases fit TRBD2. Germline lookup yields CDR1 ENHRY and CDR2 SYGVKD. The CDR3 covers 17 residues. With V trimmed by 0 bases and J by 1 base, 6 bases remained unmatched. As DNA, the CDR3 is TGTGCCATCAGTGAGTCGAAAATAGCGGGGGGATCCTACGAGCAGTACTTC. This gives the protein CAISESKIAGGSYEQYF.

The chain combines TRBV27 with TRBJ2-3; TRBD2 matches 8 bases. Germline loops: CDR1 MNHEY, CDR2 SMNVEV (reference sequence). This CDR3 has 12 residues. The CDR3, as DNA: TGTATAAGCGGGGGAGGGACAGATACGCAGTATTTT. Protein sequence: CISGGGTDTQYF.

This clone was seen once. This rearrangement joins TRBV7-2 to TRBJ1-5; no reliable D call. The length of the CDR3 is 13 residues. With 0 bases removed from V and 6 bases from J, the gap between germline ends came to 6 bases. Germline CDR1 and CDR2: SGHTA and FQGNSA. CDR3 nucleotides: TGTGCCAGCAGCTTAGCAGCCCTTCAGCCCCAGCATTTT. This codes for CASSLAALQPQHF. The whole variable domain, remainder taken from reference TRBV7-2 and TRBJ1-5, is GAGVSQSPSNKVTEKGKDVELRCDPISGHTALYWYRQSLGQGLEFLIYFQGNSAPDKSGLPSDRFSAERTGGSVSTLTIQRTQQEDSAVYLCASSLAALQPQHFGDGTRLSIL.

The rearrangement links TRBV5-6 to TRBJ2-4, with 11 bases fitting TRBD2. Germline loops: CDR1 SGHDT, CDR2 YYEEEE. This CDR3 contains 19 residues. V shed 4 bases and J 0 bases; nucleotides not matched to a gene: 12. The CDR3 here is CASSPGFRLAGIAKNIQYF. The CDR3 coding sequence is TGTGCCAGCAGCCCGGGATTCAGACTAGCGGGGATAGCCAAAAACATTCAGTACTTC.

This rearrangement joins TRBV10-3 to TRBJ2-3; TRBD2 aligns across 12 bases. The junction had 13 bases not matched to a gene; V was cut back by 6 bases and J by 6 bases. CDR1 is ENHRY and CDR2 is SYGVKD in the germline V gene. This CDR3 has 17 amino acids. The CDR3: CAISAPKTSGSGDTQYF. CDR3 DNA sequence: TGTGCCATCAGCGCCCCCAAGACTAGCGGGAGTGGGGATACGCAGTATTTT.

V is TRBV28 and J is TRBJ2-1; 7 bases agree with TRBD1. CDR1 MDHEN and CDR2 SYDVKM come from the germline V gene. The J segment lost 3 bases and the V segment lost 7 bases, leaving 9 bases of the junction unmatched. CDR3 length equals 15 residues. The CDR3 region is CASTPRGLYYNEQFF. In nucleotides, the CDR3 is TGTGCCAGCACCCCTAGGGGGCTTTACTACAATGAGCAGTTCTTC.

This clone occurred a few times. The chain links TRBV30 to TRBJ1-1; D unclear. Germline V gene data show CDR1 as GTSNPN and CDR2 as SVGIG (reference sequence). This CDR3 has 15 amino acids. The V end lost 0 bases, the J end lost 3 bases, and 14 bases lay between the germline ends. The chain's CDR3 is CAWSVPPGLDTEAFF. CDR3 nucleotide sequence: TGTGCCTGGAGTGTACCACCGGGGTTGGACACTGAAGCTTTCTTT.

The gene calls are TRBV7-6 and TRBJ1-1; TRBD1 matches at 9 bases. Germline V lookup: CDR1 SGHVS, CDR2 FNYEAQ. V lost 5 bases to trimming and J lost 5 bases; unmatched junction nucleotides: 3. This CDR3 region has 13 residues. The CDR3 is CASSLGTGTEAFF. The CDR3, as DNA: TGTGCCAGCAGCCTAGGGACAGGGACTGAAGCTTTCTTT.

This chain uses TRBV7-6 with TRBJ1-1; D not certain. CDR3 length equals 15 residues. The V gene lost 2 bases and the J gene lost 3 bases, with 13 bases spanning the gap. Germline lookup yields CDR1 SGHVS and CDR2 FNYEAQ. The CDR3 here is CASSLSPGQDTEAFF. The DNA for the CDR3 is TGTGCCAGCAGCTTATCCCCAGGCCAGGACACTGAAGCTTTCTTT.

J is TRBJ2-1 and V is TRBV19; 10 bases match TRBD1. With V trimmed by 4 bases and J by 7 bases, 7 bases remained unmatched. CDR1 is LNHDA and CDR2 is SQIVND in the germline V gene (reference sequence). CDR3 length equals 15 residues. Here the CDR3 DNA reads TGTGCCAGTAGTAATCGACAGGGGGCGAGGAATGAGCAGTTCTTC. Its translation: CASSNRQGARNEQFF.

The CDR3 DNA reads TGTGCCAGCTCAAAACCTACAGGTCAGGGGACCCAGTACTTC. Protein sequence: CASSKPTGQGTQYF. V usage is TRBV18 and J usage is TRBJ2-5; D might be TRBD1 (5 bases). The CDR3 runs 14 residues. V lost 5 bases, J lost 7 bases, and 17 bases lay in between. Germline-derived CDR1 and CDR2 are KGHSH and LQKENI.

The V and J genes are TRBV6-1 and TRBJ2-6; TRBD1 might be the D (5 bases). CDR3 size: 14 residues. Germline V CDR1 and CDR2: MNHNS, SASEGT. V was trimmed by 2 bases and J by 5 bases, leaving 7 bases between them. The CDR3 DNA follows: TGTGCCAGCAGTGAACAGGGTTGGGCCAACGTCCTGACTTTC. Translated, it gives CASSEQGWANVLTF.

V and J are TRBV5-6 and TRBJ1-4, with TRBD1 identical over 7 bases. The J segment lost 3 bases and the V segment lost 1 base, leaving 9 bases of the junction unmatched. This CDR3 region has 17 residues. The germline gives CDR1 SGHDT, CDR2 YYEEEE. CDR3: CASSLFFAGQPNEKLFF. DNA for the CDR3: TGTGCCAGCAGCTTGTTCTTCGCGGGACAGCCTAATGAAAAACTGTTTTTT.

The rearrangement uses TRBV6-6 and TRBJ2-7; 7 bases line up with TRBD2. Germline CDR1 reads MNHNY; CDR2 reads SVGAGI (reference sequence). The CDR3 has 16 amino acids. The junction had 17 bases not matched to a gene; V was cut back by 5 bases and J by 7 bases. This chain's CDR3 is CASSLRGDVSGGEQYF. CDR3 DNA: TGTGCCAGCAGTCTACGGGGGGACGTTTCAGGAGGGGAGCAGTACTTC.

This chain joins TRBV5-8 and TRBJ2-3; D is uncertain. Trimming stripped 2 bases from V and 7 bases from J, with 5 bases between. Germline lookup yields CDR1 SGHTS and CDR2 YDEGEE. The CDR3 length is 11 residues. The CDR3 spells CASSFSNTQYF. As DNA, the CDR3 is TGTGCCAGCAGCTTTTCAAATACGCAGTATTTT.

The chain has TRBV18 and TRBJ1-1, with 8 bases fitting TRBD1. Looked up from germline, CDR1 is KGHSH and CDR2 is LQKENI. V shed 6 bases and J 5 bases; nucleotides not matched to a gene: 8. This CDR3 is built from 14 residues. The CDR3: CASSPDRGGTEAFF. CDR3 nucleotide sequence: TGTGCCAGCTCCCCCGACAGGGGAGGAACTGAAGCTTTCTTT.

The V call is TRBV5-4, the J call TRBJ2-1, with TRBD2 matching 11 bases. Germline V lookup: CDR1 SGHNT, CDR2 YYREEE (reference sequence). The ends lost 1 base at V and 4 bases at J; junction bases unmatched: 10. The CDR3 length is 18 residues. This chain's CDR3 is CASSLPTSGTLGYNEQFF. CDR3 sequence (DNA): TGTGCCAGCAGCTTGCCGACTAGCGGGACCCTCGGGTACAATGAGCAGTTCTTC.

The V gene is TRBV2, the J gene TRBJ2-7; D is undetermined. Trimming stripped 5 bases from V and 6 bases from J, with 11 bases between. From germline, CDR1 is SNHLY and CDR2 FYNNEI. The CDR3 has 12 residues. The CDR3 reads CASSLLGLEQYF. Written as DNA, the CDR3 is TGTGCCAGCAGTCTCCTTGGGCTCGAGCAGTACTTC.

The chain carries TRBV15 and TRBJ2-7, with TRBD1 identical over 7 bases. Germline CDR1 LNHNV, CDR2 YYDKDF (reference sequence). The CDR3 length is 13 residues. V was clipped by 5 bases and J by 6 bases; unmatched bases: 7. As DNA, the CDR3 is TGTGCCACCAGCCTTAGACAGGGAAGCGAGCAGTACTTC. Its translation: CATSLRQGSEQYF.

The chain is built from TRBV18 and TRBJ2-3, with D possibly being TRBD2 (6 bases). The length of the CDR3 is 14 residues. Trimming left V 3 bases short and J 5 bases short, with 12 bases between. Germline V lookup: CDR1 KGHSH, CDR2 LQKENI. As DNA, the CDR3 is TGTGCCAGCTCACCGGGGAGGCGAGGAGATACGCAGTATTTT. It specifies CASSPGRRGDTQYF.

This chain uses TRBV2 with TRBJ1-3; D gene ambiguous. The CDR3 spans 15 residues. Germline CDR1 SNHLY, CDR2 FYNNEI. Trimming took 2 bases from V and 0 from J, leaving 8 bases between them. The CDR3 sequence is CASSESRSSGNTIYF. The DNA for the CDR3 is TGTGCCAGCAGTGAAAGCCGTAGCTCTGGAAACACCATATATTTT.

This clone was detected a few times. The CDR3 DNA follows: TGCGCCAGCAGCCAAGATCGAGACCCTGGAGCCCCTTTGGGAGCTTTCTTT. This translates into CASSQDRDPGAPLGAFF. The chain couples TRBV4-1 to TRBJ1-1; D is unclear. The germline gives CDR1 MGHRA, CDR2 YSYEKL. The CDR3 extends over 17 amino acids. Trimming took off 0 bases at V and 10 bases at J, with 24 bases between the two ends.